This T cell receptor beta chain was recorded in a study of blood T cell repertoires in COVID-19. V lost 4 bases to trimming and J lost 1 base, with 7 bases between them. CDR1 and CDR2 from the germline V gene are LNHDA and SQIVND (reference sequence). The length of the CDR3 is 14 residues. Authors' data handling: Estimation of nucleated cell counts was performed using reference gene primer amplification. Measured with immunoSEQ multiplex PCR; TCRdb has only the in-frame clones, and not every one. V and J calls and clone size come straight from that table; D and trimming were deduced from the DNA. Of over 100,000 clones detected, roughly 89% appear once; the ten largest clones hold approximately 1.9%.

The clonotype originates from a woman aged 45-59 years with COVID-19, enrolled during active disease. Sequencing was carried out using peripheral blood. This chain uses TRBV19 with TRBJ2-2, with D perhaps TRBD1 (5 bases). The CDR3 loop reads CASSNGQNTGELFF. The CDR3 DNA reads TGTGCCAGTAGTAACGGACAGAACACCGGGGAGCTGTTTTTT.